This T cell receptor beta chain was captured by sequencing in a study of blood T cell repertoires in COVID-19. Looking at the study overall: Sites across the United States, Italy and Spain contributed samples from acute and convalescent COVID-19. PBMCs, B-cell-depleted T cells, or T cells were the source of the cDNA or gDNA that made up the material.

CDR1 is SGHNT, CDR2 YYREEE, per germline (reference sequence). CDR3 size: 13 residues. Trimming at V came to 4 bases and at J to 8 bases, leaving 2 bases not matched to a gene. Two negative PCRs, clearance, or symptom resolution had been documented for recovered Cohort 3 donors. Profiled with immunoSEQ multiplex PCR; TCRdb holds only in-frame clones, not every one. Of fewer than 150,000 clones listed, around 83% are singletons. The sequence was collected from a man between 25 and 39 years old who had recovered from COVID-19. The sequencing sample was made of PBMCs or T cells enriched from blood (not recorded which). The V call is TRBV5-4, the J call TRBJ2-1, with TRBD1 matching 11 bases. The CDR3 region is CASSRTGGDEQFF. As DNA, the CDR3 is TGTGCCAGCAGCCGGACAGGGGGCGATGAGCAGTTCTTC.